The 12 T cell receptor beta chains in this list originate from one sample, sequenced in a study of vaccination and CD4 T cells after COVID-19. The antigens for these receptors are not known. With the Oncomine TCR Beta short-read assay, DNA from cultured CD4+ T cells was sequenced. In TCRdb, the PCR reads were re-called with MiXCR into one record per CDR3 protein. The sample records around 5,000 distinct CDR3 sequences, about 34% being singletons. The treatment is: roughly 11-day PBMC culture with coronavirus spike peptide pools or control peptides (ViraFEST assay). The source was CD4+ T cells from blood, cultured in vitro, collected after SARS-CoV-2 vaccination. The receptors shown here come from a human donor who had recovered from COVID-19.

Turning to this clonotype: A much larger clone differs from this one at a single base, so this may be a read error. The chain employs TRBV27 and TRBJ1-6; tentative D call: TRBD1 (5 bases). Germline values: CDR1 MNHEY, CDR2 SMNVEV (reference sequence). The CDR3 length is 13 residues. Trimming took 4 bases from V and 12 from J, leaving 13 bases between them. The CDR3 sequence is CASSWGRRLPLHF. In DNA form, the CDR3 reads TGTGCCAGCAGTTGGGGGAGGAGGTTACCCCTCCACTTT.

This clonotype was seen a few times. The chain couples TRBV6-2 or TRBV6-3 to TRBJ2-7; D may be TRBD1 or TRBD2 (5 bases each). Germline V gives CDR1 MNHEY, CDR2 SVGEGT. Trimming took 2 bases from V and 2 from J, leaving 10 bases between them. The CDR3 totals 14 residues. CDR3 loop: CASSYRDGPYEQYF. CDR3 DNA: TGTGCCAGCAGTTACCGGGACGGACCCTACGAGCAGTACTTC.

The V call is TRBV7-2, the J call TRBJ1-4; D might be TRBD1 (5 bases). CDR3 size: 15 residues. Germline CDR1 and CDR2: SGHTA and FQGNSA. Between the trimmed V and J ends, which lost 5 bases and 0 bases, there was a span of 10 bases. This CDR3 is CASSRGGATNEKLFF. The CDR3 coding sequence is TGTGCCAGCAGCCGCGGGGGGGCAACTAATGAAAAACTGTTTTTT.

The V call is TRBV27, the J call TRBJ2-5, with TRBD2 as a possible D gene (5 bases). V dropped 3 bases and J dropped 5 bases, with 10 bases sitting between them. In germline, CDR1 is MNHEY, CDR2 SMNVEV (reference sequence). The CDR3 contains 13 residues. CDR3 in DNA: TGTGCCAGCAGTTTGATGGGCGGGGAGACCCAGTACTTC. Translated: CASSLMGGETQYF.

This clonotype was found a few times. The genes are TRBV18 and TRBJ1-1, with unresolved D. The CDR3 runs to 14 residues. Germline CDR1 KGHSH, CDR2 LQKENI. Trimming shortened V by 4 bases and J by 5 bases, and 14 bases separated the two germline ends. Here the CDR3 reads CASSQTELGTEAFF. In nucleotides, the CDR3 is TGTGCCAGCTCACAGACGGAACTTGGGACTGAAGCTTTCTTT.

This clonotype was seen a handful of times. The rearrangement joins TRBV19 to TRBJ1-5; 9 bases are shared with TRBD1. CDR1 and CDR2 from the germline V gene are LNHDA and SQIVND (reference sequence). This CDR3 has 16 amino acids. The J segment lost 3 bases and the V segment lost 7 bases, leaving 10 bases of the junction unmatched. This CDR3 is CASIKPGQGTNQPQHF. As DNA, the CDR3 is TGTGCCAGTATCAAACCGGGACAGGGAACCAATCAGCCCCAGCATTTT. Combining the CDR3 with reference TRBV19 and TRBJ1-5 gives the whole variable domain DGGITQSPKYLFRKEGQNVTLSCEQNLNHDAMYWYRQDPGQGLRLIYYSQIVNDFQKGDIAEGYSVSREKKESFPLTVTSAQKNPTAFYLCASIKPGQGTNQPQHFGDGTRLSIL.

The table lists this clonotype with a count of one. The junction differs from germline at one of its ends, possibly a read error. J is TRBJ1-6 and V is TRBV24-1; D unresolved. The CDR3 sequence is 15 residues long. Looked up from germline, CDR1 is KGHDR and CDR2 is SFDVKD. CDR3 bases: TGTGCCACCAGTGCGGGTCAAAGCTATAATTCACCCTTCCACTTT. As protein: CATSAGQSYNSPFHF.

This chain links TRBV23-1 with TRBJ1-2; possible D gene TRBD1, 6 bases. TRBV23-1 carries the ORF label, with uncertain function. The CDR3 consists of 14 residues. Trimming took 2 bases from V and 2 from J, leaving 9 bases between them. CDR3 nucleotides: TGCGCCAGCAGTCAAGGACAGTTCAACTATGGCTACACCTTC. This gives the protein CASSQGQFNYGYTF.

This clonotype has just a few counts. The chain recombines TRBV6-5 with TRBJ1-1, with D hard to call. This CDR3 spans 14 amino acids. The V end lost 2 bases, the J end lost 1 base, and 8 bases lay between the germline ends. The germline V gene encodes CDR1 MNHEY and CDR2 SVGAGI. The CDR3 here is CASSYMGQNTEAFF. The CDR3 DNA reads TGTGCCAGCAGTTACATGGGTCAGAACACTGAAGCTTTCTTT.

There are a few counts of this clonotype. This chain links TRBV7-9 with TRBJ1-2, with TRBD1 as a possible D gene (6 bases). CDR3 length: 13 residues. The germline V gene encodes CDR1 SEHNR and CDR2 FQNEAQ (reference sequence). Trimming shortened V by 2 bases and J by 8 bases, and 12 bases separated the two germline ends. CDR3: CASSLPGVSGYTF. Here the CDR3 DNA reads TGTGCCAGCAGCTTACCAGGGGTCAGCGGCTACACCTTC. Combining the CDR3 with reference TRBV7-9 and TRBJ1-2 gives the whole variable domain DTGVSQNPRHKITKRGQNVTFRCDPISEHNRLYWYRQTLGQGPEFLTYFQNEAQLEKSRLLSDRFSAERPKGSFSTLEIQRTEQGDSAMYLCASSLPGVSGYTFGSGTRLTVV.

This clonotype was picked up one time. The chain recombines TRBV25-1 with TRBJ2-6, with 7 bases identical to TRBD2. V gave up 3 bases and J gave up 0 bases; unmatched junction bases: 8. From germline, CDR1 is MGHDK and CDR2 SYGVNS. The CDR3 has 18 residues. Here the CDR3 reads CASSDGEGSLSGANVLTF. CDR3 coding DNA: TGTGCCAGCAGTGATGGGGAGGGGTCGCTCTCTGGGGCCAACGTCCTGACTTTC.

The chain recombines TRBV7-9 with TRBJ1-1, with D perhaps matching TRBD1 (5 bases). V lost 3 bases and J lost 2, with 10 bases in between. The CDR3 is made up of 14 amino acids. Germline lookup yields CDR1 SEHNR and CDR2 FQNEAQ (reference sequence). In nucleotides, the CDR3 is TGTGCCAGCAGCTTGGGAGGGGAAAACACTGAAGCTTTCTTT. It translates to CASSLGGENTEAFF.